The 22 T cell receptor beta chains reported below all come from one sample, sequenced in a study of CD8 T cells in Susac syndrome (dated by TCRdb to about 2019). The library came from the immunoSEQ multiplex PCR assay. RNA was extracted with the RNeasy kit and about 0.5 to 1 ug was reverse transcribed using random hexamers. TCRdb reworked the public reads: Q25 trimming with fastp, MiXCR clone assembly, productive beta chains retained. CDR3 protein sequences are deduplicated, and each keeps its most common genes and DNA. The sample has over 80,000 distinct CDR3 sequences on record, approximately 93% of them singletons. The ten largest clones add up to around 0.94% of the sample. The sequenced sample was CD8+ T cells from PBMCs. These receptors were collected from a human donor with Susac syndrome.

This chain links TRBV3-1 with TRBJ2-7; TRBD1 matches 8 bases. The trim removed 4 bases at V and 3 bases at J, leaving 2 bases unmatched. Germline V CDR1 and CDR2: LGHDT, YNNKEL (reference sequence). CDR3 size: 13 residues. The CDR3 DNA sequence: TGTGCCAGCAGCCCACAGGGGGACTACGAGCAGTACTTC. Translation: CASSPQGDYEQYF.

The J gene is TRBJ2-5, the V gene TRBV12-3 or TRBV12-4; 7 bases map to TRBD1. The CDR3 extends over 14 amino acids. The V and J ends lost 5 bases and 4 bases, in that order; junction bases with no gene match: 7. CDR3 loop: CASSPRQGAETQYF. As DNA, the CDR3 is TGTGCCAGCAGTCCCCGACAGGGTGCAGAGACCCAGTACTTC.

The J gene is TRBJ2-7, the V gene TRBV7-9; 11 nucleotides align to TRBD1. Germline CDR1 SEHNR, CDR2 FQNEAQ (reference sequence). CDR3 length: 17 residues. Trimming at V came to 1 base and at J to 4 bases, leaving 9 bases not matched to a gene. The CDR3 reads CASSLVSSGTGGYEQYF. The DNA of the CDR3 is TGTGCCAGCAGCTTAGTTTCGTCCGGGACAGGGGGGTACGAGCAGTACTTC.

CDR3 sequence reads: CASSESTLAGYTF. The DNA of the CDR3 is TGTGCCAGCAGTGAATCGACTTTGGCGGGCTACACCTTC. The V gene is TRBV25-1, the J gene TRBJ1-2; D ambiguous. This CDR3 region has 13 residues. Germline loops: CDR1 MGHDK, CDR2 SYGVNS. Trimming removed 1 base from V and 8 bases from J, with 11 bases in between.

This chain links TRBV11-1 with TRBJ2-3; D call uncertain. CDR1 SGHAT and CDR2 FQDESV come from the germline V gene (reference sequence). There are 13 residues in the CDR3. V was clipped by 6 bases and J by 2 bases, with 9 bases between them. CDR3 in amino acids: CASRPDFTDTQYF. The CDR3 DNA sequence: TGTGCCAGCAGACCCGACTTCACAGATACGCAGTATTTT. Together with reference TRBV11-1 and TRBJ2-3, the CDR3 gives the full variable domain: EAEVAQSPRYKITEKSQAVAFWCDPISGHATLYWYRQILGQGPELLVQFQDESVVDDSQLPKDRFSAERLKGVDSTLKIQPAELGDSAMYLCASRPDFTDTQYFGPGTRLTVL.

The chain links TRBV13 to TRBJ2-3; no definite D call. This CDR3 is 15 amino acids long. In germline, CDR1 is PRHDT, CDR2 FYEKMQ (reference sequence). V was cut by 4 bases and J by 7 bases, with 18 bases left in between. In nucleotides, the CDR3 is TGTGCCAGCAGCTACCCCTTGGGGTCGACGTATACGCAGTATTTT. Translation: CASSYPLGSTYTQYF.

CDR3 sequence reads: CASSQGPTPTDTQYF. CDR3 DNA: TGTGCCAGCAGCCAAGGCCCTACCCCCACAGATACGCAGTATTTT. The chain links TRBV7-9 to TRBJ2-3; D gene uncertain. Between the trimmed V and J ends, which lost 5 bases and 2 bases, there was a span of 14 bases. In germline, CDR1 is SEHNR, CDR2 FQNEAQ (reference sequence). CDR3 size: 15 residues.

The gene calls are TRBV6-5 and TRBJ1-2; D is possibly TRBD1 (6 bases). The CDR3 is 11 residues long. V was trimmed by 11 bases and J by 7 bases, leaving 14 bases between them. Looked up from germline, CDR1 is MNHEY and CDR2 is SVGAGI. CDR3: CASRGRGGYTF. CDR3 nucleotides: TGTGCCTCAAGGGGGAGGGGTGGCTACACCTTC.

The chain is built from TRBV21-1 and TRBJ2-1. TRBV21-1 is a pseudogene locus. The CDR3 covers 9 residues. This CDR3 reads CASTIGQFF. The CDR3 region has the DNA TGTGCCAGCACAATTGGGCAGTTCTTC.

In DNA, the CDR3 is TGTGCCAGCAGGGAGACAGGGGCCTACGAGCAGTACTTC. It encodes CASRETGAYEQYF. The chain combines TRBV14 with TRBJ2-7; 8 bases align to TRBD1. There are 13 residues in the CDR3. In germline, CDR1 is SGHDN, CDR2 FVKESK. Trimming removed 6 bases from V and 2 bases from J; junction bases left unmatched: 3.

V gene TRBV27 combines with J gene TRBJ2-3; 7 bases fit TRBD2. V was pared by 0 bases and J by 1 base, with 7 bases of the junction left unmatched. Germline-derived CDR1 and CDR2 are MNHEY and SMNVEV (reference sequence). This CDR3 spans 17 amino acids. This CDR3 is CASSLSPGRSRTDTQYF. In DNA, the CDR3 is TGTGCCAGCAGTTTATCTCCCGGGAGGTCCCGCACAGATACGCAGTATTTT.

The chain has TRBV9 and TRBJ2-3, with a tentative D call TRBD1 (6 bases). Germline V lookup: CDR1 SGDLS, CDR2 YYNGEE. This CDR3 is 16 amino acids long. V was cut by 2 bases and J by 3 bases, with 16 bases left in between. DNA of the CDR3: TGTGCCAGCAGCGTGCAGGGACAAGTTTTAACAGATACGCAGTATTTT. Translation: CASSVQGQVLTDTQYF.

DNA of the CDR3: TGTGCCAGCGGTCGCCTCGGCGGTAACACTGAAGCTTTCTTT. Residues: CASGRLGGNTEAFF. The chain is built from TRBV27 and TRBJ1-1; D uncertain. Looked up from germline, CDR1 is MNHEY and CDR2 is SMNVEV (reference sequence). V was trimmed by 8 bases and J by 2 bases, leaving 15 bases between them. This CDR3 has 14 residues.

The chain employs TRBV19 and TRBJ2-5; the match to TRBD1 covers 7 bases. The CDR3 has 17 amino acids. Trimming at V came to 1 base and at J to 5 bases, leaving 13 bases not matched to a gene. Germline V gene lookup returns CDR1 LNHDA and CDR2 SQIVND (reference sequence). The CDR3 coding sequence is TGTGCCAGTAGTATAGTCGGGACAGCGCCTGTAGCCGAGACCCAGTACTTC. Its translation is CASSIVGTAPVAETQYF.

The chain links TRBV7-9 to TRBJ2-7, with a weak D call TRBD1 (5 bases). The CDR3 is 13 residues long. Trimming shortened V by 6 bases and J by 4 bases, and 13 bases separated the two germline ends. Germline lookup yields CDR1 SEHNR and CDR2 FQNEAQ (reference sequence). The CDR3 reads CASSETERYEQYF. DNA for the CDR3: TGTGCCAGCAGTGAGACAGAACGGTACGAGCAGTACTTC.

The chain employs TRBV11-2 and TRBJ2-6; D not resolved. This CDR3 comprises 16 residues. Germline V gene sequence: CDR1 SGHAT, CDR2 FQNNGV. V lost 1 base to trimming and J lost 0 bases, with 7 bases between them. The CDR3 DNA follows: TGTGCCAGCAGCTTAGGACTCAACTCTGGGGCCAACGTCCTGACTTTC. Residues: CASSLGLNSGANVLTF.

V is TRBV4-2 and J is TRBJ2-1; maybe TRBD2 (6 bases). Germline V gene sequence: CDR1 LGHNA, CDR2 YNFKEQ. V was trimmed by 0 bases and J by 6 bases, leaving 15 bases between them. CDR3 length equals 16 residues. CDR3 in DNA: TGTGCCAGCAGCCAAGAGGGACTCCCGGGCACCAATGAGCAGTTCTTC. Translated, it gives CASSQEGLPGTNEQFF.

The CDR3 is CSARPGLASDEQYF. DNA for the CDR3: TGCAGTGCTAGACCGGGACTAGCTTCTGACGAGCAGTACTTC. The chain links TRBV20-1 to TRBJ2-7, with 9 bases lining up with TRBD2. Germline lookup yields CDR1 DFQATT and CDR2 SNEGSKA (reference sequence). After removal of 2 bases from V and 5 bases from J, the junction contained 7 bases not matched to a gene. This CDR3 comprises 14 residues.

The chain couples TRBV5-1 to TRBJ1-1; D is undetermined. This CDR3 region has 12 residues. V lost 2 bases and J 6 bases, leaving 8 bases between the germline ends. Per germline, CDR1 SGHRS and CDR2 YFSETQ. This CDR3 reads CASSFPGPEAFF. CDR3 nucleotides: TGCGCCAGCAGCTTTCCCGGGCCTGAAGCTTTCTTT.

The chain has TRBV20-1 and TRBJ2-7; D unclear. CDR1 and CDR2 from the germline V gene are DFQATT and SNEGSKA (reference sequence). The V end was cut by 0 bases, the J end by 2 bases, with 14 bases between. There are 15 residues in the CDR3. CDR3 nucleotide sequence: TGCAGTGCTAGAGACGAGAAGGCCAATCCCTACGAGCAGTACTTC. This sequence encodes CSARDEKANPYEQYF.

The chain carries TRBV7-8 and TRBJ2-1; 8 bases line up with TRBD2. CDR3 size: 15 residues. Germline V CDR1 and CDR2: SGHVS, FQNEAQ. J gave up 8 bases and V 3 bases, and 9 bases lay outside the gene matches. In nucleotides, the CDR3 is TGTGCCAGCAGCTTCAAAGCGGGAGACGTCTATGAGCAGTTCTTC. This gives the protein CASSFKAGDVYEQFF.

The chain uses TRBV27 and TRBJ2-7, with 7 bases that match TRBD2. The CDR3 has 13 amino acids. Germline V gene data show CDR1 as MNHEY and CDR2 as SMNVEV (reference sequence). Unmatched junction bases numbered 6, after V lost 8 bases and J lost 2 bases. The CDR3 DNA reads TGTGCCAGCGGGGGGGGTCTTGCCTACGAGCAGTACTTC. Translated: CASGGGLAYEQYF.